Sequencing of this TCR beta chain was carried out in a study of identical twins. The V segment lost 1 base and the J segment 5 bases; nucleotides outside the gene matches: 2. Germline values: CDR1 SEHNR, CDR2 FQNEAQ (reference sequence). The CDR3 runs to 14 residues. Template switching added a universal primer site, and cDNA bore unique molecular identifiers. Via MiXCR, TCRdb re-called the 5' RACE reads, giving one row per CDR3 protein. Of a few hundred thousand distinct CDR3 sequences listed, 18% were seen once; the top ten hold roughly an eighth. This clonotype was picked up a small number of times.

The sequence was collected from a man aged 45 to 65 in good health. The specimen sequenced was naive T cells sorted from blood. The chain combines TRBV7-9 with TRBJ2-1; 7 positions match TRBD2. The CDR3 region is CASSLVGGDNEQFF. The CDR3, as DNA: TGTGCCAGCAGCTTAGTTGGGGGGGACAATGAGCAGTTCTTC. The full variable domain, rest sourced from reference TRBV7-9 and TRBJ2-1, is DTGVSQNPRHKITKRGQNVTFRCDPISEHNRLYWYRQTLGQGPEFLTYFQNEAQLEKSRLLSDRFSAERPKGSFSTLEIQRTEQGDSAMYLCASSLVGGDNEQFFGPGTRLTVL.